This paragraph reports one T cell receptor (beta chain). The sample comes from a study of immune characterization of retroperitoneal liposarcoma. From the PCR reads, TCRdb called clonotypes with MiXCR, one entry per CDR3 protein. The sample lists 15,000 or so distinct CDR3 sequences, about half occurring once. Germline V lookup: CDR1 MNHGY, CDR2 SAAAGT. V dropped 6 bases and J dropped 4; count of bases not matched to a gene: 11. This CDR3 has 15 residues. This rearrangement joins TRBV6-8 to TRBJ1-2; 7 nucleotides align to TRBD1. The specimen was tumor tissue. This clonotype originated in a female donor with retroperitoneal liposarcoma. The CDR3 is CASRGGDSWSYGYTF. Here the CDR3 DNA reads TGTGCCAGCAGGGGTGGGGACAGTTGGAGCTATGGCTACACCTTC.